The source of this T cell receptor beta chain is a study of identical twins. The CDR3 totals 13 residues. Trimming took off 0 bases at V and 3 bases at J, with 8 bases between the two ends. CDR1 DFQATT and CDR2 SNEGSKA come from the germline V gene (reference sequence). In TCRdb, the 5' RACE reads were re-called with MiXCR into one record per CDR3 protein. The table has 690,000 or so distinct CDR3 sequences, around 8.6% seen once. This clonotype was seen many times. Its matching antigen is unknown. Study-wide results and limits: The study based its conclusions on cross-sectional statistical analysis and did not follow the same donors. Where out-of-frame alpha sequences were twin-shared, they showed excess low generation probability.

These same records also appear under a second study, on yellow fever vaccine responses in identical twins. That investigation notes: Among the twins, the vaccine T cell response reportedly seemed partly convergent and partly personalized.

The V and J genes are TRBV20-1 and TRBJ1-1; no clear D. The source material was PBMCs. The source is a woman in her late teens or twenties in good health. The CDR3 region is CSARDLGDTEAFF. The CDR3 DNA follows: TGCAGTGCTAGAGATCTTGGGGACACTGAAGCTTTCTTT.